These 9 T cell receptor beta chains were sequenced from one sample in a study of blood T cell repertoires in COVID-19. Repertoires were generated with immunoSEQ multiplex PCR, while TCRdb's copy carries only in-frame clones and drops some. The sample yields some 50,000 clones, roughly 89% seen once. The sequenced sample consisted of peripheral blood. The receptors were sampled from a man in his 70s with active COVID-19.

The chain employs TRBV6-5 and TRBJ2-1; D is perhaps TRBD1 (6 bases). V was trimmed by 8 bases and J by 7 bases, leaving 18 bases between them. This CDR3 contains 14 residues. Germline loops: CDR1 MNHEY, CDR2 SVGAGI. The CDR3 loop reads CASSRDNMGNEQFF. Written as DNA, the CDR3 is TGTGCCAGCTCCCGGGACAACATGGGTAATGAGCAGTTCTTC.

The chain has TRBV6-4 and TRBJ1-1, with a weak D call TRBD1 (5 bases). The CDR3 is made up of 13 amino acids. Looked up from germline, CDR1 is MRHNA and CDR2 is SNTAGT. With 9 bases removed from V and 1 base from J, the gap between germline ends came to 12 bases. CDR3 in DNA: TGTGCCAGGGTTCAAACAGGGAACACTGAAGCTTTCTTT. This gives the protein CARVQTGNTEAFF.

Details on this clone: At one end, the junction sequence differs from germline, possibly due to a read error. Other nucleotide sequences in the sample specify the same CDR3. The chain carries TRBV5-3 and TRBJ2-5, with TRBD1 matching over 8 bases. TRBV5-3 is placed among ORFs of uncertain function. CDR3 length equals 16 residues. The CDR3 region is CARSLVDRGPPGTQYF. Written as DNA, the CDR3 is TGTGCTAGAAGCTTGGTCGACAGGGGACCCCCGGGGACCCAGTACTTC.

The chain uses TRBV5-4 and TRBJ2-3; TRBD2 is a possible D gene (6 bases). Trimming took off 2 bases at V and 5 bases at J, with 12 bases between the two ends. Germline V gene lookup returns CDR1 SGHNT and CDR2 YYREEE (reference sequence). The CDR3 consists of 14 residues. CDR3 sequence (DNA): TGTGCCAGCAGCTTAGGTAATAGCGGAGATACGCAGTATTTT. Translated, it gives CASSLGNSGDTQYF.

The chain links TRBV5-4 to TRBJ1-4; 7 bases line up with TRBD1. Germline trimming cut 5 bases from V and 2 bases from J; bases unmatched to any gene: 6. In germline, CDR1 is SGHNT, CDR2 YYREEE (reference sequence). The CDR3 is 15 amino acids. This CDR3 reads CASSSTGSTNEKLFF. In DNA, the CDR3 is TGTGCCAGCAGTTCGACAGGGTCGACTAATGAAAAACTGTTTTTT.

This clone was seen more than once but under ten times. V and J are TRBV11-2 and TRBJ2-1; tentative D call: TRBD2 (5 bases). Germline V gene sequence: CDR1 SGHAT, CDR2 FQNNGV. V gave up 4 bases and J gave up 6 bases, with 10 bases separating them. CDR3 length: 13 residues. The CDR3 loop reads CASSSTRGNEQFF. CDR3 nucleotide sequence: TGTGCCAGCAGCTCCACTAGAGGCAATGAGCAGTTCTTC. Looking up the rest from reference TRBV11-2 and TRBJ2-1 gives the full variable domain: EAGVAQSPRYKIIEKRQSVAFWCNPISGHATLYWYQQILGQGPKLLIQFQNNGVVDDSQLPKDRFSAERLKGVDSTLKIQPAKLEDSAVYLCASSSTRGNEQFFGPGTRLTVL.

DNA of the CDR3: TGTGCCAGCATTCCCAGGGGCGGAGGTCAGCCCCAGCATTTT. Translation: CASIPRGGGQPQHF. The chain carries TRBV6-5 and TRBJ1-5, with TRBD1 as a possible D gene (6 bases). The CDR3 is made up of 14 amino acids. With 7 bases removed from V and 6 bases from J, the gap between germline ends came to 16 bases. CDR1 and CDR2 (germline): MNHEY, SVGAGI.

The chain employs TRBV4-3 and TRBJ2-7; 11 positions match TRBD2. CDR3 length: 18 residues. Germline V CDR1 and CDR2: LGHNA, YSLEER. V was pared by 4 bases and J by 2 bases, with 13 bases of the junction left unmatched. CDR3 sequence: CASSLYFQLAGETYEQYF. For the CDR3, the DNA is TGCGCCAGCAGCCTTTATTTTCAACTAGCGGGGGAAACCTACGAGCAGTACTTC.

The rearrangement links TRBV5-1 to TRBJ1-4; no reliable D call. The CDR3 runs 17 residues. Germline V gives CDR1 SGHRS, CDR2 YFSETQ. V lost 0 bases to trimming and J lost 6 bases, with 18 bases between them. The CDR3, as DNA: TGCGCCAGCAGCTTGGCCCCGAAGGGCGCGGGAGATGAAAAACTGTTTTTT. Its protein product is CASSLAPKGAGDEKLFF.